The 12 T cell receptor beta chains below all came from one sample that was sequenced in a study of T cell responses to AZD1222 COVID-19 vaccine. TCRdb keeps only in-frame clones here, not all; method: immunoSEQ multiplex PCR. The sample lists more than 130,000 clones, just over 90% seen once, with about 3.4% in the top ten. The source was peripheral blood, collected on day 0 of AZD1222 vaccination. The receptors were sampled from an adult in good health.

This chain connects TRBV19 to TRBJ1-5, with 7 bases identical to TRBD1. Per the germline V gene, CDR1 is LNHDA and CDR2 is SQIVND (reference sequence). V dropped 4 bases and J dropped 7; count of bases not matched to a gene: 13. The CDR3 spans 16 residues. CDR3 coding DNA: TGTGCCAGTAGTACCATTCGAGGGGGCTTAGGGCAGCCCCAGCATTTT. Translation: CASSTIRGGLGQPQHF. The variable domain in full, with the rest retrieved from reference TRBV19 and TRBJ1-5, is DGGITQSPKYLFRKEGQNVTLSCEQNLNHDAMYWYRQDPGQGLRLIYYSQIVNDFQKGDIAEGYSVSREKKESFPLTVTSAQKNPTAFYLCASSTIRGGLGQPQHFGDGTRLSIL.

The genes are TRBV4-1 and TRBJ1-2; TRBD1 matches 7 bases. From germline, CDR1 is MGHRA and CDR2 YSYEKL. This CDR3 contains 19 residues. V lost 1 base, J lost 2 bases, and 16 bases stayed unmatched. The CDR3: CASSQVRRGQEITNYGYTF. The CDR3 DNA reads TGCGCCAGCAGCCAAGTTCGTAGGGGGCAGGAGATAACGAACTATGGCTACACCTTC.

J is TRBJ2-1 and V is TRBV4-3, with D possibly TRBD2 on 5 matching bases. V lost 0 bases to trimming and J lost 8 bases, with 17 bases between them. The CDR3 spans 16 residues. Germline CDR1 and CDR2: LGHNA and YSLEER. CDR3 loop: CASSQDLLDWGDEQFF. The DNA of the CDR3 is TGCGCCAGCAGCCAAGATCTCCTCGACTGGGGAGATGAGCAGTTCTTC.

This chain joins TRBV5-4 and TRBJ1-2; TRBD1 agrees at 8 bases. Germline-derived CDR1 and CDR2 are SGHNT and YYREEE (reference sequence). J lost 0 bases, V lost 3 bases, and 4 bases had no gene match. The CDR3 has 15 amino acids. This CDR3 reads CASSSAGGANYGYTF. The CDR3 DNA follows: TGTGCCAGCAGCTCCGCAGGGGGCGCTAACTATGGCTACACCTTC. Full variable domain (rest looked up from reference TRBV5-4 and TRBJ1-2): ETGVTQSPTHLIKTRGQQVTLRCSSQSGHNTVSWYQQALGQGPQFIFQYYREEENGRGNFPPRFSGLQFPNYSSELNVNALELDDSALYLCASSSAGGANYGYTFGSGTRLTVV.

This clone was found once. The chain joins TRBV3-1 (or the pseudogene TRBV3-2) to TRBJ2-7, with 8 positions matching TRBD2. CDR1 and CDR2 from the germline V gene are LGHDT and YNNKEL (reference sequence). V was clipped by 0 bases and J by 6 bases; unmatched bases: 7. The CDR3 loop spans 15 amino acids. CDR3 DNA sequence: TGTGCCAGCAGCCAAGATACCCAGCGGGGGACCGAGCAGTACTTC. Protein sequence: CASSQDTQRGTEQYF.

The V gene is TRBV7-8, the J gene TRBJ1-5; 10 bases fit TRBD1. The CDR3 runs 18 residues. Trimming took 5 bases from V and 7 from J; bases not matched to a gene: 17. In germline, CDR1 is SGHVS, CDR2 FQNEAQ. In DNA, the CDR3 is TGTGCCAGCAGCCCGGACAGGGGGATATTAGGAAGTCGCCAGCCCCAGCATTTT. Protein: CASSPDRGILGSRQPQHF.

This sequence joins TRBV12-3 or TRBV12-4 and TRBJ2-7, with D hard to call. The V and J ends lost 2 bases and 3 bases respectively, with 5 bases between them. The CDR3 spans 12 residues. The CDR3 region is CASSLTLYEQYF. In DNA, the CDR3 is TGTGCCAGCAGTTTAACCCTCTACGAGCAGTACTTC.

This clone appeared once. This chain connects TRBV5-6 to TRBJ1-1, with TRBD1 identical over 8 bases. CDR3 length equals 17 residues. The ends lost 1 base at V and 0 bases at J; junction bases unmatched: 8. Germline V CDR1 and CDR2: SGHDT, YYEEEE. The CDR3 nucleotides are TGTGCCAGCAGCTTGCCGACAGGGGTAAGAATGAACACTGAAGCTTTCTTT. This encodes CASSLPTGVRMNTEAFF.

The rearrangement uses TRBV5-1 and TRBJ2-2; 8 positions agree with TRBD1. Germline assignment: CDR1 SGHRS and CDR2 YFSETQ. V was clipped by 0 bases and J by 6 bases; unmatched bases: 10. The CDR3 is 17 amino acids. CDR3 residues: CASSLENSGTGSGELFF. In nucleotides, the CDR3 is TGCGCCAGCAGCTTGGAGAATTCGGGGACAGGTTCCGGGGAGCTGTTTTTT.

The chain employs TRBV24-1 and TRBJ2-1; the match to TRBD1 covers 11 bases. This CDR3 contains 17 residues. Trimming cost V 0 bases and J 4 bases; bases outside gene matches: 4. Germline V lookup: CDR1 KGHDR, CDR2 SFDVKD. The CDR3 loop is CATSDLQGQGVYNEQFF. The CDR3 coding sequence is TGTGCCACCAGTGATTTGCAGGGACAGGGGGTATACAATGAGCAGTTCTTC.

The rearrangement links TRBV2 to TRBJ2-5; D assignment may be TRBD1 or TRBD2 (5 bases each). The germline V and J ends were trimmed by 4 bases and 3 bases, with 9 bases remaining between them. The length of the CDR3 is 13 residues. Per the germline V gene, CDR1 is SNHLY and CDR2 is FYNNEI. As DNA, the CDR3 is TGTGCCAGCAGTGGAGGGGTGGAAGAGACCCAGTACTTC. Residues: CASSGGVEETQYF.

This clone occurred many times. The chain links TRBV6-5 to TRBJ1-1, with D perhaps TRBD1 (5 bases). CDR1 and CDR2 from the germline V gene are MNHEY and SVGAGI. The CDR3 is 13 amino acids. Trimming pared 7 bases from V and 0 bases from J, leaving 9 bases between. The CDR3 reads CASNLRVNTEAFF. CDR3 sequence (DNA): TGTGCCAGCAACCTCAGGGTGAACACTGAAGCTTTCTTT.